The text below deals with one T cell receptor beta chain. Sequencing used immunoSEQ multiplex PCR; TCRdb keeps in-frame clones, though not all of them. This table has tens of thousands of clones, more than 85% appearing once. The length of the CDR3 is 16 residues. Trimming at V came to 3 bases and at J to 6 bases, leaving 11 bases not matched to a gene. The germline V gene encodes CDR1 SGHDT and CDR2 YYEEEE. The data belong to a study of control samples from healthy donors and cancer patients. The sequence was obtained from a woman in her thirties or forties with lung cancer. The sequenced material came from PBMCs. This chain joins TRBV5-6 and TRBJ2-3; 9 nucleotides line up with TRBD2. The CDR3 DNA follows: TGTGCCAGCAGCTGGGGGGGACTAGCCGGCAGGGATACGCAGTATTTT. It translates to CASSWGGLAGRDTQYF.